This T cell receptor (beta chain) derives from a study of T cell clones after liver transplantation (dated 2019 in TCRdb). Study-level background: The samples were obtained from ITN030ST, a randomized trial that attempted immunosuppression withdrawal within 2 years after liver transplantation. Third party-reactive TCRbeta sequences were also identified from pre-transplant MLRs to serve as an antigen-independent comparator for donor-reactive sequences. Blood samples were collected pre-transplant, pre-randomization before withdrawal, and post-randomization after either full withdrawal or failed withdrawal. Until randomization at 12-24 months post-transplant, subjects were given standard immunosuppression, with no induction therapy. Donor-reactive T cell clones were identified using TCRbeta sequencing after a pre-transplant mixed lymphocyte reaction and were then followed in post-transplant blood. Three of the eight recipients were HCV-positive; the others were transplanted for non-autoimmune, non-viral indications. Tolerance was defined as complete withdrawal of immunosuppression for at least one year without a rise in liver enzymes beyond twice the upper limit of normal. A cohort of 8 liver transplant recipients was studied, of whom 3 were classified as tolerant and 5 as non-tolerant. General conclusions and limits of the study: Low numbers of available donor cells limited the measurable donor-reactive repertoire in a couple of subjects. After accounting for repertoire turnover, donor-reactive detection was significantly reduced in 7 of 8 subjects for CD4 and 8 of 8 for CD8. Without allograft tissue specimens, donor-reactive T cells may have migrated into the graft rather than being deleted. A greater decline was seen for donor-reactive sequences than for third party-reactive sequences, suggesting partial antigen-specific deletion unrelated to withdrawal success. A significant post-transplant decrease in circulating donor-reactive CD4 TCRbeta sequences was observed in 5 of 8 subjects, irrespective of tolerance or HCV status. Because of small, heterogeneous patient numbers and non-standardized post-transplant time points, the conclusions were only preliminary.

Using immunoSEQ, frozen genomic DNA was subjected to high-throughput TCRbeta CDR3 sequencing, a process that included PCR amplification, mapping, bias correction and internal controls. The source study handled its data this way. Productive rearrangements were retained, and unique TCRbeta sequences were defined by the CDR3 nucleotide sequence together with the V and J gene. For classification of a sequence as donor-reactive, at least 5-fold expansion in CFSE-low cells relative to unstimulated pre-transplant cells and a frequency of at least 0.01% were required. Minimum frequency thresholds were set for each subject based on the unstimulated sample with the lowest template count, ensuring at least 90% detection power. Jensen-Shannon divergence between the top 1000 TCRbeta sequences post-transplant and pre-transplant was used to measure repertoire turnover. Changes in detection of donor-reactive sequences were assessed with two-sided Fisher's exact tests. TCRdb provides this immuneACCESS table in a form limited to in-frame rearrangements. Some clones are lacking; in checked studies, under half of them reflect an unresolved V gene, and why the rest are absent is not known. That table supplies the V and J calls and clone size; D and trimming were determined from the DNA. Here the sample has roughly 100,000 clones; approximately 85% occur a single time. The ten most abundant clones make up roughly 0.9% of the sample.

V sheds 1 base and J sheds 10 bases, leaving 10 bases between their ends. Sequences DFQATT (CDR1) and SNEGSKA (CDR2) are obtained from the germline V gene (reference sequence). The CDR3 contains 11 residues, cysteine and phenylalanine counted. Only the CDR3 DNA is retained, 33 bases long and in frame from the first base. The time point label corresponds to: pre-transplant. Unstimulated PBMCs, after thawing, were stained for CD3, CD4 and CD8 and then FACS-sorted into CD3+CD4+ and CD3+CD8+ populations. Each of the 8 studied subjects was randomized to immunosuppression withdrawal. Genomic DNA was isolated with the Qiagen DNeasy Blood and Tissue Kit. With regard to this clone: The clone's antigen remains unknown. Nothing much larger sits one base from this clone, and base qualities are not available.

Sequencing used CD4+ T cells from blood, obtained before liver transplant. This receptor was obtained from a human donor who received a liver transplant. The chain was built from TRBV20-1 and TRBJ1-1; the D gene cannot be resolved reliably. The CDR3 corresponds to CSARGLSGAFF. The sequenced DNA is TGCAGTGCTAGAGGGTTATCCGGAGCTTTCTTT.